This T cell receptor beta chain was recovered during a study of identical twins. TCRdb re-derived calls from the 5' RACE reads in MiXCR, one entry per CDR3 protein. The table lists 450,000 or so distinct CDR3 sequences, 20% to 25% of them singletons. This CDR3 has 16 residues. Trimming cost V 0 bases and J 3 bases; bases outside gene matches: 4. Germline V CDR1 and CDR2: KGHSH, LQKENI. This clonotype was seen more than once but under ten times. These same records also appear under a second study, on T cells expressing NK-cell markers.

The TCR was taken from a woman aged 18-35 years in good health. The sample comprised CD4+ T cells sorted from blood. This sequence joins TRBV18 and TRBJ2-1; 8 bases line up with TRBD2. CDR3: CASSPPAGGGYNEQFF. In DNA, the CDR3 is TGTGCCAGCTCACCACCCGCGGGAGGAGGCTACAATGAGCAGTTCTTC.